This TCR beta chain was documented in a study of beta chain features in type 1 diabetes. As for the study in general: Sorted cells numbering some 110 million were examined across all samples.

This clone was detected a few times. Antigen: not known. CD45RO/CCR7/CD25/CD127/CD95/CD27 separated CD4+ naive, central memory, regulatory and stem cell-like memory cells by sorting. Germline V gene lookup returns CDR1 LGHNA and CDR2 YNFKEQ. Trimming pared 4 bases from V and 0 bases from J, leaving 12 bases between. The CDR3 has 16 residues. Broader study findings: Healthy donors had naive, central memory and Treg TCRB repertoires that appeared less similar than those seen among patients.

Every isolated RNA sample was fully reverse transcribed, so sequencing captured expressed TCRB transcripts. Profiling relied on immunoSEQ multiplex PCR, and the TCRdb table lists in-frame clones only, not all of them. The sample holds 450,000 or so clones, about an eighth seen once. The gene calls are TRBV4-2 and TRBJ1-4; D is uncertain. The source is a woman aged 18-35 years in good health. The sample was naive CD4+ T cells from blood. As DNA, the CDR3 is TGTGCCAGCAGCCCCGGGCATGATGCAACTAATGAAAAACTGTTTTTT. As protein: CASSPGHDATNEKLFF.